Listed below are T cell receptor beta chains from one sample, sequenced in a study of spatial heterogeneity in lung cancer. TCRdb redid the calling of the 5' RACE reads with MiXCR, one entry per CDR3 protein. The sample lists approximately 44,000 distinct CDR3 sequences; about 11% were seen once. This sample comprised PBMCs, obtained at surgery. These TCRs come from a female donor with early-stage non-small cell lung cancer. CDR3s include the opening cysteine and the closing phenylalanine or tryptophan. Each record gives: J gene, CDR3 length, V gene, D gene, clone size, CDR3 DNA, CDR3 protein. D genes are given only for firm matches. Rows give clone size only sometimes, using once, few, many, or a class for an expanded clone.

TRBJ1-5,12,TRBV29-1,-,many,TGCAGCGTCCAGGGAAGGGATCAGCCCCAGCATTTT,CSVQGRDQPQHF
TRBJ1-1,16,TRBV15,-,-,TGTGCCACCAGCAGAGCTCCGACGGGACCGAACACTGAAGCTTTCTTT,CATSRAPTGPNTEAFF
TRBJ2-2,13,TRBV5-1,-,-,TGCGCCAGCAAGATAACAGGACCCGGGGAGCTGTTTTTT,CASKITGPGELFF
TRBJ2-1,14,TRBV27,-,-,TGTGCCAGCAGTTTATCAACGGGGCACAGTGAGCAGTTCTTC,CASSLSTGHSEQFF
TRBJ2-2,12,TRBV7-9,-,few,TGTGCCAGCAGCGCAGACACCGGGGAGCTGTTTTTT,CASSADTGELFF
TRBJ2-1,15,TRBV29-1,TRBD2,few,TGCAGCGTGTCGAAGGTAGCGGGTGTTAGGTATGAGCAGTTCTTC,CSVSKVAGVRYEQFF
TRBJ2-2,18,TRBV7-2,TRBD1,-,TGTGCCAGCAGCTTAGTCGTCCCACAGGGGGCAAACACCGGGGAGCTGTTTTTT,CASSLVVPQGANTGELFF
TRBJ2-7,13,TRBV12-3/TRBV12-4,TRBD2,few,TGTGCCAGCAGTTTAGGTGGCGGGGGCGAGCAGTACTTC,CASSLGGGGEQYF
TRBJ2-7,13,TRBV7-2,-,many,TGTGCCAGCAGCCCACTGCTTGGGGACGAGCAGTACTTC,CASSPLLGDEQYF
TRBJ1-4,13,TRBV19,-,-,TGTGCCAGTCAGACGGCTCCCCATGAAAAACTGTTTTTT,CASQTAPHEKLFF
TRBJ1-6,13,TRBV29-1,-,-,TGCAGCGTTGGGGAGAATACTGGCTCACCCCTCCACTTT,CSVGENTGSPLHF